This T cell receptor beta chain was captured by sequencing in a study of TIL therapy for anti-PD-1-resistant metastatic lung cancer. Study-wide context: Half of patients were current or former smokers.

Concerning this clone itself: Its antigen is not known.

Trimming took 8 bases from V and 1 from J, leaving 12 bases between them. This CDR3 has 13 amino acids. CDR1 is MDHEN, CDR2 SYDVKM, per germline. The immunoSEQ assay was v3. Profiled with immunoSEQ multiplex PCR; TCRdb holds only in-frame clones, not every one. This sample yields more than 90,000 clones, of which roughly two thirds are seen a single time; 10% to 11% belongs to the top ten. This sample's time point: pre-treatment sample, taken before nivolumab and TIL therapy. The tumor samples were excised metastases, mostly pleural nodules or supraclavicular lymph nodes. Patients then received nivolumab; progressors got lymphodepletion, TIL and IL-2. Whole-study results and caveats: TIL cultures after expansion showed higher clonality and lower diversity than baseline tumor (median about 6% vs 30%).

The chain recombines TRBV28 with TRBJ2-7; perhaps TRBD2 as D (5 bases). This TCR came from a person between 25 and 80 years old with non-small cell lung cancer. Sequences were derived from tumor tissue, sampled at baseline. DNA for the CDR3: TGTGCCAGCTATTCATCGGGGTCCTACGAGCAGTACTTC. It yields the protein CASYSSGSYEQYF.